These T cell receptor beta chains were read from a single sample in a study of T cell repertoires and Cas9 in healthy adults. Measured with immunoSEQ multiplex PCR; TCRdb has only the in-frame clones, and not every one. This sample has about 22,000 clones, with 91% found just once. The sample comprised CD4+ effector T cells (CD127+, CD25-, CD137-, CD154-) from PBMCs; culture status not recorded. The receptors originated from a human donor in good health. The conserved cysteine and the conserved F or W are not part of the CDR3 here. The D gene is left open where the match is weak. Only some rows state a clone size, as once, few, many or a class for expanded clones.

clone_size | d_call | j_call | v_call | cdr3_aa
. | . | TRBJ1-2 | TRBV4-2 | ASSQDTYGYT
. | TRBD2 | TRBJ2-7 | TRBV6-1 | ASSEVGLGGGEQY
. | TRBD2 | TRBJ2-7 | TRBV4-2 | ASSQGLAGVENEQY
. | . | TRBJ1-4 | TRBV2 | ASRGSSWEKLF
. | . | TRBJ1-1 | TRBV7-8 | ASMLRQGGITEAF
. | . | TRBJ2-1 | TRBV6-6 | ASSYSSSGIDEQF
. | TRBD1 | TRBJ1-6 | TRBV27 | ASSLYRGKDSPLH
. | . | TRBJ1-1 | TRBV5-1 | ASSPRGVGKNTEAF
. | . | TRBJ2-7 | TRBV14 | ASSQSYEQY
. | . | TRBJ1-4 | TRBV2 | ASIGTWGKLF
. | . | TRBJ1-4 | TRBV5-4 | ASSLGGHNEKLF
. | . | TRBJ2-1 | TRBV4-1 | ASSRTLADEQF
. | TRBD2 | TRBJ2-1 | TRBV4-1 | ASSPPRAGAYNEQF
few | . | TRBJ1-1 | TRBV6-5 | ASSYSLDVKGEAF
. | . | TRBJ2-5 | TRBV6-1 | ASSEMWETQY
. | . | TRBJ1-5 | TRBV4-1 | ASSQDLRGGNQPQH
. | . | TRBJ1-3 | TRBV30 | AWSVQGSGNTIY
few | . | TRBJ1-1 | TRBV7-2 | ASSLSQRPGGVEAF
. | TRBD1 | TRBJ2-1 | TRBV9 | ASSFLDRAGSGEQF
. | . | TRBJ1-3 | TRBV6-1 | ASSESGLGNTIY
. | TRBD2 | TRBJ2-1 | TRBV4-1 | ASSQAQRGNNEQF
. | TRBD1 | TRBJ1-3 | TRBV14 | ASSRQGGFSGNTIY
once | TRBD1 | TRBJ2-5 | TRBV11-2 | ASSTGTGGRETQY
. | . | TRBJ1-2 | TRBV20-1 | SASANYGYT
. | . | TRBJ1-2 | TRBV13 | ASSVIKGNYGYT
once | TRBD2 | TRBJ2-5 | TRBV11-1 | ASSLGKTSGGARETQY